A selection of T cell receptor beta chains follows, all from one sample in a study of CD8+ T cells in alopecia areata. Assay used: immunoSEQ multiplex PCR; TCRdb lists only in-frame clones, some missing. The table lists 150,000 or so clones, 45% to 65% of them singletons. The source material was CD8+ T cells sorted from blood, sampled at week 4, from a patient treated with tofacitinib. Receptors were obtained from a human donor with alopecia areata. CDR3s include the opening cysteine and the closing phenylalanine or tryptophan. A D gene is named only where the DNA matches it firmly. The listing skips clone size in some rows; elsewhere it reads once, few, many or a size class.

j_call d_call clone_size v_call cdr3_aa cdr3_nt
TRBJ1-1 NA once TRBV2 CASRREVGAPTEAFF TGTGCCAGCAGGAGGGAGGTGGGGGCGCCCACTGAAGCTTTCTTT
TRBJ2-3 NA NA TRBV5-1 CASSYTDTQYF TGCGCCAGCAGTTACACAGATACGCAGTATTTT
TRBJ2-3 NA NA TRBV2 CASADLTDTQYF TGTGCCAGTGCAGACTTGACAGATACGCAGTATTTT
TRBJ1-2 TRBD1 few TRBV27 CASSLDRKVGYTF TGTGCCAGCAGTTTGGACAGGAAGGTTGGCTACACCTTC
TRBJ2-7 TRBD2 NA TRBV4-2 CASSQGVTSGSSYEQYF TGTGCCAGCAGCCAAGGGGTGACTAGCGGGAGCTCCTACGAGCAGTACTTC
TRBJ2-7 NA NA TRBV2 CAMLGETYEQYF TGTGCCATGCTAGGAGAGACCTACGAGCAGTACTTC
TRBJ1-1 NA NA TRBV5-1 CASSLTRQVGNTEAFF TGCGCCAGCAGCCTGACTAGACAGGTTGGGAACACTGAAGCTTTCTTT
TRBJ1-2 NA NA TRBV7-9 CASSLGLAVDGYTF TGTGCCAGCAGCTTGGGGTTGGCCGTGGATGGCTACACCTTC
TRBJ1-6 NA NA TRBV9 CASSVAPVDGYNSPLHF TGTGCCAGCAGCGTAGCCCCAGTGGACGGGTATAATTCACCCCTCCACTTT
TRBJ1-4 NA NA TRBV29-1 CSVVGEKLFF TGCAGCGTTGTCGGAGAAAAACTGTTTTTT
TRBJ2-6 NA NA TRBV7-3 CASSLIDSSGANVLTF TGTGCCAGCAGCTTGATAGATTCCTCTGGGGCCAACGTCCTGACTTTC
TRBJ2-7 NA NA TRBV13 CASSLRGSYEQYF TGTGCCAGCAGCTTAAGGGGCTCCTACGAGCAGTACTTC
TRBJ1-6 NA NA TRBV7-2 CASSLKMGESSPLHF TGTGCCAGCAGCTTAAAAATGGGGGAAAGTTCACCCCTCCACTTT
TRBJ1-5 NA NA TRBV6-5 CASRADSSNQPQHF TGTGCCAGCAGGGCCGACAGTAGCAATCAGCCCCAGCATTTT
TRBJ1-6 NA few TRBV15 CATSRIPDSYNSPLHF TGTGCCACCAGCAGGATACCAGACAGCTATAATTCACCCCTCCACTTT
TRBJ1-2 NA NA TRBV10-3 CAIQGSYGYTF TGTGCCATTCAGGGAAGCTATGGCTACACCTTC
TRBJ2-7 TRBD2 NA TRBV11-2 CASSILAGAGDEQYF TGTGCCAGCAGCATATTAGCGGGGGCCGGGGACGAGCAGTACTTC
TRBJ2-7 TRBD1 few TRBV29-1 CSVRDRPYEQYF TGCAGCGTTCGGGACAGACCCTACGAGCAGTACTTC
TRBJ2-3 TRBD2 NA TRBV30 CAWSPGLAGRTQYF TGTGCCTGGAGTCCCGGACTAGCGGGTCGTACGCAGTATTTT
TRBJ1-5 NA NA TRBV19 CASSIGDSRDQPQHF TGTGCCAGTAGTATAGGTGACAGCCGGGACCAGCCCCAGCATTTT
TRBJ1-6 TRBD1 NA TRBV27 CASGSGTGTNSPLHF TGTGCCAGCGGGTCCGGGACAGGCACAAATTCACCCCTCCACTTT
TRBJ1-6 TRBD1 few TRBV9 CASSVSGGNSPLHF TGTGCCAGCAGCGTATCAGGGGGCAATTCACCCCTCCACTTT
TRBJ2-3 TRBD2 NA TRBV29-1 CSATGGSTDTQYF TGCAGCGCCACGGGGGGGAGCACAGATACGCAGTATTTT
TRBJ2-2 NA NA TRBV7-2 CASSLLGGPTTGELFF TGTGCCAGCAGCTTATTGGGGGGGCCTACCACCGGGGAGCTGTTTTTT
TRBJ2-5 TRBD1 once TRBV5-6 CASSRGGVETQYF TGTGCCAGCAGCCGAGGGGGCGTCGAGACCCAGTACTTC
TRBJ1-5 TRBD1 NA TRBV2 CASSTGVPSNQPQHF TGTGCCAGCAGCACAGGGGTGCCAAGCAATCAGCCCCAGCATTTT